This TCR beta chain was found in a study of patients and donors after allogeneic stem cell transplantation. The V end lost 4 bases, the J end lost 3 bases, and 24 bases lay between the germline ends. The CDR3 loop spans 18 amino acids. The germline CDR1 and CDR2 sequences are SGHAT and FQNNGV. Only a few counts were recorded for this clonotype. TCRdb reprocessed the RT-PCR reads with MiXCR, giving one entry per CDR3 protein. The repertoire holds 900,000 to 1,000,000 distinct CDR3 sequences, with under 20% as singletons. The sample consisted of blood, either unsorted or a sorted T cell fraction (not recorded which). This clonotype was sampled from a human donor who was either an allogeneic HSCT recipient or a stem cell or donor lymphocyte infusion donor (not recorded which). It is not recorded whose cells these are; they may come from a transplant donor. The chain links TRBV11-2 to TRBJ1-1; D not resolved. CDR3 DNA: TGTGCCAGCAGCTCACTATATCCCATGGGATCCAAGGACACTGAAGCTTTCTTT. It is translated as CASSSLYPMGSKDTEAFF.